Listed below are T cell receptor beta chains from one sample, sequenced in a study of tumor-infiltrating lymphocytes in oesophageal squamous cell carcinoma. TCRdb re-derived calls from the PCR reads in MiXCR, one entry per CDR3 protein. The sample holds roughly 21,000 distinct CDR3 sequences, around two fifths seen once. Sequences were obtained from esophageal tumor tissue. Receptors originate from a male donor with esophageal squamous cell carcinoma. Each CDR3 is given with its conserved first and last residue. Size values are once, few and many counts, or a class for expanded clones, and some rows have none.

V	size	J	CDR3
TRBV30	-	TRBJ2-5	CAWGKLETQYF
TRBV6-1	many	TRBJ2-7	CASSGQGYEQYF
TRBV7-6	-	-	CASRFRGTSSIYEQYF
TRBV18	few	TRBJ2-3	CASSLLLAESTDTQYF
TRBV11-2	many	TRBJ2-7	CASSYNHLGGNTYEQYF
TRBV5-6	many	TRBJ2-5	CASRGAPETQYF
TRBV12-3/TRBV12-4	-	TRBJ2-7	CASSFGTDPSYEQYF
TRBV7-3	-	-	CASSVDREREQFF
TRBV5-6	many	TRBJ2-3	CASSLSGRGPDTQYF
TRBV11-3	-	TRBJ2-1	CASSLDSFYNEQFF
TRBV6-9	many	TRBJ2-5	CASTSGGGAGETQYF
TRBV6-1	-	TRBJ1-2	CASSSAWGQGYGYTF
TRBV7-9	-	-	CASSAGQTQYF
TRBV7-9	many	TRBJ1-3	CANTDSGNTIYF
TRBV7-2	-	-	CASSMGSSTSYEQYF
TRBV30	-	-	CAWSTDVGTYEQYF
TRBV11-2	many	TRBJ2-1	CASSLVGGTGFNEQFF
TRBV28	medium-sized	TRBJ1-2	CASSLRTGTGVIYGYTF
TRBV7-6	many	-	CASSVGLVNEQFF
TRBV11-2	-	-	CASSLDPAGLSSYEQYF
TRBV5-4	-	TRBJ2-4	CASSLTPRDHINF
TRBV11-2	once	TRBJ1-6	CASSLGGSNSPLHF
TRBV7-8	many	TRBJ1-2	CASSLDGQGAGGYTF
TRBV7-6	many	TRBJ2-1	CASSLATSGNTGELYF
TRBV7-7	medium-sized	TRBJ2-5	CASSFPGQGEETQYF
TRBV11-3	many	TRBJ2-1	CASSPQDLAGPSSYNEQFF
TRBV11-2	-	TRBJ2-5	CASSSLDRETQYF
TRBV7-9	-	TRBJ1-5	CASSFGSWGNQPQHF
TRBV7-9	-	TRBJ2-4	CASSLEVTRQYF
TRBV7-4	-	TRBJ1-6	CASSLGGGYEQYF
TRBV24-1	-	TRBJ1-2	CATSDPGQGAFIGYTF
TRBV11-2	many	TRBJ2-1	CASSLGPSGGAYEQFF
TRBV19	-	TRBJ2-2	CASSITGSGGTGELFF
TRBV7-3	once	TRBJ2-1	CASSLLPGLGRDEQFF
TRBV4-1	-	TRBJ1-3	CASSQDLYRAHEGHTIYF
TRBV7-9	many	TRBJ2-1	CASSPGEQFF
TRBV6-1	-	TRBJ2-1	CASSEGRSQILYNEQFF
TRBV28	many	TRBJ2-1	CASSSGTGAGLGYNEQFF
TRBV7-6	few	TRBJ2-5	CASSRGQGAMETQYF